Given below is one T cell receptor (beta chain) in context. The antigen is not known. V gave up 2 bases and J gave up 1 base, with 5 bases separating them. The CDR3 totals 13 residues. Germline V CDR1 and CDR2: SEHNR, FQNEAQ (reference sequence). Blood was sampled at baseline, cycle 4 day 1, and cycle 7 day 1. This sample stems from a study of OX40 agonist ivuxolimab in advanced cancers. Measured with immunoSEQ multiplex PCR; TCRdb has only the in-frame clones, and not every one. The sample shows roughly 18,000 clones, approximately 82% of them seen only once. Study-level points and caveats: The CD4+ and CD8+ T cells in the blood had expanded clonally by week 6 at 0.1 to 3.0 mg/kg.

The sequencing used CD4+ or CD8+ T cells sorted from blood, collected in a trial of the OX40 agonist ivuxolimab. The sequence derives from an adult with an advanced solid tumor such as melanoma, head and neck, liver or kidney cancer. The V and J genes are TRBV7-9 and TRBJ1-1; no clear D gene. The CDR3 DNA follows: TGTGCCAGCAGCTTACAGGCGAACACTGAAGCTTTCTTT. It yields the protein CASSLQANTEAFF. Drawing the rest from reference TRBV7-9 and TRBJ1-1, the complete variable domain is DTGVSQNPRHKITKRGQNVTFRCDPISEHNRLYWYRQTLGQGPEFLTYFQNEAQLEKSRLLSDRFSAERPKGSFSTLEIQRTEQGDSAMYLCASSLQANTEAFFGQGTRLTVV.